This passage covers 18 T cell receptor beta chains from one sample sequenced in a study of T cells in Graves' hyperthyroidism and ophthalmopathy. The source material, RNA transcripts, was used to amplify TCR beta CDR3 regions. Primed by the HTBI set, a first-round RT-PCR was run on the TCR CDR3. TCRdb independently ran MiXCR on the multiplex PCR reads; one entry per CDR3 protein. Of roughly 510,000 distinct CDR3 sequences detected, roughly 20% appear once; the ten largest clones hold roughly 29%. The sequenced sample consisted of blood. The receptors come from a man aged 18 to 29 with Graves' hyperthyroidism.

The chain couples TRBV12-3 or TRBV12-4 to TRBJ1-2, with D uncertain. The CDR3 contains 13 residues. Trimming shortened V by 7 bases and J by 4 bases, and 13 bases separated the two germline ends. The CDR3 spells CASTQQPLYGYTF. DNA of the CDR3: TGTGCCAGCACCCAACAGCCGCTCTATGGCTACACCTTC.

V and J are TRBV9 and TRBJ2-7, with D possibly being TRBD1 or TRBD2 (5 bases each). The V and J ends lost 5 bases and 1 base respectively, with 13 bases between them. This CDR3 spans 14 amino acids. Germline lookup yields CDR1 SGDLS and CDR2 YYNGEE. CDR3 loop: CASSLRDPSYEQYF. Here the CDR3 DNA reads TGTGCCAGCAGTCTCCGGGACCCATCCTACGAGCAGTACTTC.

The chain combines TRBV28 with TRBJ1-1; weak D call: TRBD1 (5 bases). The germline V gene encodes CDR1 MDHEN and CDR2 SYDVKM. Trimming shortened V by 1 base and J by 7 bases, and 10 bases separated the two germline ends. The CDR3 consists of 13 residues. The CDR3, as DNA: TGTGCCAGCAGTTTATCAGGGCTGGTTGAAGCTTTCTTT. Translating it yields CASSLSGLVEAFF.

In this sample, this clonotype turned up a few times. The chain's CDR3 is CASSPGGDSNTGELFF. CDR3 bases: TGTGCCAGCAGCCCCGGCGGTGACTCGAACACCGGGGAGCTGTTTTTT. V gene TRBV13 combines with J gene TRBJ2-2; D is unclear. Trimming removed 5 bases at V and 0 bases at J, with 13 bases between. The CDR3 contains 16 residues. CDR1 PRHDT and CDR2 FYEKMQ come from the germline V gene (reference sequence).

The sample holds a few counts of this clonotype. Since a much larger clone is just one base distant, this may be a read error. The chain uses TRBV13 and TRBJ2-7; TRBD1 aligns across 11 bases. Per the germline V gene, CDR1 is PRHDT and CDR2 is FYEKMQ (reference sequence). CDR3 length equals 15 residues. CDR3 bases: TGTGCCAGCAGCAATAGTCGGACAGGGGGCTACGAGCGGTACTTC. Translating it yields CASSNSRTGGYERYF.

The chain uses TRBV5-1 and TRBJ1-2; D may be TRBD1 (6 bases). Per germline, CDR1 SGHRS and CDR2 YFSETQ. V was pared by 2 bases and J by 8 bases, with 16 bases between. CDR3 length: 14 residues. The CDR3 sequence is CASSFYRDPGGYTF. CDR3 nucleotide sequence: TGCGCCAGCAGCTTCTACAGGGATCCAGGGGGCTACACCTTC.

The chain employs TRBV19 and TRBJ1-6; TRBD1 matches at 7 bases. There are 15 residues in the CDR3. Trimming removed 5 bases from V and 8 bases from J; junction bases left unmatched: 9. Per germline, CDR1 LNHDA and CDR2 SQIVND (reference sequence). CDR3 residues: CASSLGQPSYSPLHF. The CDR3 region has the DNA TGTGCCAGTAGTTTGGGACAGCCAAGTTATTCACCCCTCCACTTT.

This clonotype was recorded at least ten times. This chain links TRBV15 with TRBJ2-5; 9 bases agree with TRBD1. The CDR3 covers 15 residues. With 0 bases clipped from V and 5 bases from J, the junction kept 4 bases outside the gene matches. Looked up from germline, CDR1 is LNHNV and CDR2 is YYDKDF (reference sequence). The CDR3 protein is CATSRDDRGGETQYF. CDR3 nucleotide sequence: TGTGCCACCAGCAGAGACGACAGGGGGGGTGAGACCCAGTACTTC.

In its sample, this clonotype was seen a few times. The chain recombines TRBV6-5 with TRBJ2-2; D remains ambiguous. CDR3 length: 14 residues. V was shortened by 0 bases and J by 3 bases, with 5 bases between the two germline ends. Germline V lookup: CDR1 MNHEY, CDR2 SVGAGI. The CDR3, as DNA: TGTGCCAGCAGTTACTCTTCCTACACCGGGGAGCTGTTTTTT. Amino acid sequence: CASSYSSYTGELFF.

Ten or more counts support this clonotype. The chain couples TRBV29-1 to TRBJ1-2, with a possible D match to TRBD1 (5 bases). Trimming took 6 bases from V and 1 from J, leaving 15 bases between them. The germline gives CDR1 SQVTM, CDR2 ANQGSEA. The CDR3 runs to 14 residues. The CDR3 bases are TGCAGCGTCGAGCAGGTGGGGGGTAACTATGGCTACACCTTC. It yields the protein CSVEQVGGNYGYTF.

This clonotype was detected a few times. This chain links TRBV11-2 with TRBJ2-5; TRBD2 might be the D (6 bases). CDR3 length equals 15 residues. Germline-derived CDR1 and CDR2 are SGHAT and FQNNGV. The ends were cut back, 5 bases at V and 5 bases at J, with 18 bases in the middle. CDR3: CASSPGGRAGETQYF. CDR3 DNA: TGTGCCAGCAGCCCCGGCGGGCGGGCGGGGGAGACCCAGTACTTC.

The rearrangement uses TRBV6-5 and TRBJ1-1; D gene unclear. The CDR3 is 15 amino acids. V lost 0 bases to trimming and J lost 4 bases, with 12 bases between them. The germline gives CDR1 MNHEY, CDR2 SVGAGI. CDR3 nucleotides: TGTGCCAGCAGTTACTCGAGACCCCATATCACTGAAGCTTTCTTT. It yields the protein CASSYSRPHITEAFF.

This clonotype was seen at least ten times. The chain has TRBV7-9 and TRBJ2-3, with TRBD2 matching over 7 bases. Unmatched junction bases numbered 2, after V lost 2 bases and J lost 6 bases. Germline V gives CDR1 SEHNR, CDR2 FQNEAQ (reference sequence). The CDR3 loop spans 13 amino acids. CDR3: CASSLHSGDTQYF. CDR3 nucleotide sequence: TGTGCCAGCAGCTTACATAGCGGGGATACGCAGTATTTT.

Ten or more counts support this clonotype. The chain combines TRBV12-3 or TRBV12-4 with TRBJ2-5; TRBD1 matches 7 bases. The J segment lost 5 bases and the V segment lost 5 bases, leaving 5 bases of the junction unmatched. This CDR3 spans 13 amino acids. The CDR3 DNA sequence: TGTGCCAGCAGTCCGGGACAGATGGAGACCCAGTACTTC. Translation: CASSPGQMETQYF.

The sample holds many counts of this clonotype. The chain carries TRBV28 and TRBJ1-1, with D perhaps matching TRBD1 (6 bases). Trimming shortened V by 7 bases and J by 5 bases, and 14 bases separated the two germline ends. This CDR3 has 13 residues. The germline gives CDR1 MDHEN, CDR2 SYDVKM. The CDR3 loop is CASNEGGGTEAFF. DNA for the CDR3: TGTGCCAGCAACGAAGGGGGGGGGACTGAAGCTTTCTTT.

This clonotype was counted only a few times. This chain uses TRBV7-9 with TRBJ1-2; 7 bases are a match to TRBD1. Germline V lookup: CDR1 SEHNR, CDR2 FQNEAQ (reference sequence). The J segment lost 8 bases and the V segment lost 1 base, leaving 10 bases of the junction unmatched. This CDR3 spans 15 amino acids. This CDR3 is CASSLETGTASGYTF. CDR3 nucleotides: TGTGCCAGCAGCTTAGAGACCGGGACAGCCTCCGGCTACACCTTC.

At least ten counts were recorded for this clonotype. V usage is TRBV28 and J usage is TRBJ2-5; D is possibly TRBD1 (6 bases). This CDR3 comprises 15 residues. Germline CDR1 MDHEN, CDR2 SYDVKM. Trimming removed 7 bases from V and 2 bases from J, with 17 bases in between. CDR3 nucleotides: TGTGCCAGCACCCTAGGAGGACAGAATCAAGAGACCCAGTACTTC. This encodes CASTLGGQNQETQYF.

V is TRBV6-2 or TRBV6-3 and J is TRBJ1-1; D not certain. The CDR3 consists of 16 residues. V was pared by 1 base and J by 2 bases, with 14 bases between. Germline CDR1 and CDR2: MNHEY and SVGEGT. CDR3 region: CASSYYGTGYNTEAFF. DNA of the CDR3: TGTGCCAGCAGTTACTACGGAACGGGTTACAACACTGAAGCTTTCTTT.